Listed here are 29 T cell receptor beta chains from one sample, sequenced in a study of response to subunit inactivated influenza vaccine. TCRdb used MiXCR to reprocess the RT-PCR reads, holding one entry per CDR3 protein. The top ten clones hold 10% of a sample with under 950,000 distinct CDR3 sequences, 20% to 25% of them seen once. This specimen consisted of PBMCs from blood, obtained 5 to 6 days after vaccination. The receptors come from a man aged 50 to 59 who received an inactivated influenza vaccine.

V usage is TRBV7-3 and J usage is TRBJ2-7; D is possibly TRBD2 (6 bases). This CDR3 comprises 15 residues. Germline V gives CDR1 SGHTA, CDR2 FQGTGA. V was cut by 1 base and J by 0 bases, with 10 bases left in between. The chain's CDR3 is CASSLMGGRSYEQYF. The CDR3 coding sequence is TGTGCCAGCAGCTTAATGGGGGGTCGCTCCTACGAGCAGTACTTC.

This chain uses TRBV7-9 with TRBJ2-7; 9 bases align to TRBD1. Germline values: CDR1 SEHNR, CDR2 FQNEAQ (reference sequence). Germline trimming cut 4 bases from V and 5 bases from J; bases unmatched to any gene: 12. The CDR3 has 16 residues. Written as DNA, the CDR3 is TGTGCCAGCAGCTACTCCGGGACAGGGTTTCGGGACGAGCAGTACTTC. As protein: CASSYSGTGFRDEQYF.

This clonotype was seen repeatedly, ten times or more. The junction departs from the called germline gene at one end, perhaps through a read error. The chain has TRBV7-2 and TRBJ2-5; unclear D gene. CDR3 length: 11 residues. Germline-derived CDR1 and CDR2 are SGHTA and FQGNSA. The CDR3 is CASSLVEAQYF. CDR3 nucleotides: TGTGCCAGCAGCTTGGTAGAGGCCCAGTACTTC.

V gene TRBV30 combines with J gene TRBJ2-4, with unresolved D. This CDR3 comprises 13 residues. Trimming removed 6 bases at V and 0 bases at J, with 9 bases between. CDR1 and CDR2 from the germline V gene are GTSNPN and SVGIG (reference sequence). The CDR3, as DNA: TGTGCCTGCAGTCTGTCAGCCAAAAACATTCAGTACTTC. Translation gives CACSLSAKNIQYF. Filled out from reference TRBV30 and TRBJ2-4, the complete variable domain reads SQTIHQWPATLVQPVGSPLSLECTVEGTSNPNLYWYRQAAGRGLQLLFYSVGIGQISSEVPQNLSASRPQDRQFILSSKKLLLSDSGFYLCACSLSAKNIQYFGAGTRLSVL.

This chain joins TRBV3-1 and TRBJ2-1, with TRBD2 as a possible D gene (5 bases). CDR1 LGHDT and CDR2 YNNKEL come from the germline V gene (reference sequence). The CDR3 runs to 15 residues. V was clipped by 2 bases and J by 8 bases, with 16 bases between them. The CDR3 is CASSQLTRALHEQFF. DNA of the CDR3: TGTGCCAGCAGCCAATTGACGCGGGCCCTCCATGAGCAGTTCTTC.

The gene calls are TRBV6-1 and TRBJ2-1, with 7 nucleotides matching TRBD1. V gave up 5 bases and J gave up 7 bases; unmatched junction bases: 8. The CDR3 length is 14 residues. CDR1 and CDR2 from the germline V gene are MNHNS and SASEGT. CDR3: CASSSRQGWNEQFF. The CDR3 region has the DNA TGTGCCAGCAGTAGTAGACAGGGTTGGAATGAGCAGTTCTTC.

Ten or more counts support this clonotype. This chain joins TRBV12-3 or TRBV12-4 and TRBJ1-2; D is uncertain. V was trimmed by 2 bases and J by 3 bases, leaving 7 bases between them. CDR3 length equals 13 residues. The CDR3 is CASSLRGDYGYTF. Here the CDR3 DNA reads TGTGCCAGCAGTTTACGGGGTGACTATGGCTACACCTTC.

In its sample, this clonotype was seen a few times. The CDR3 nucleotides are TGTGCCAGCAGTTTGCGGTCAGGGTGGGAGCAGTTCTTC. Encoded protein: CASSLRSGWEQFF. The chain combines TRBV27 with TRBJ2-1; D possibly corresponds to TRBD1 (5 bases). V lost 3 bases to trimming and J lost 10 bases, with 13 bases between them. This CDR3 is built from 13 residues. Looked up from germline, CDR1 is MNHEY and CDR2 is SMNVEV (reference sequence).

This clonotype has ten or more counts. In nucleotides, the CDR3 is TGCAGTGCCGGCAGGGTCAACAATGAGCAGTTCTTC. Residues: CSAGRVNNEQFF. This chain links TRBV20-1 with TRBJ2-1; D might be TRBD1 (5 bases). This CDR3 region has 12 residues. Trimming shortened V by 6 bases and J by 5 bases, and 11 bases separated the two germline ends. CDR1 DFQATT and CDR2 SNEGSKA come from the germline V gene (reference sequence).

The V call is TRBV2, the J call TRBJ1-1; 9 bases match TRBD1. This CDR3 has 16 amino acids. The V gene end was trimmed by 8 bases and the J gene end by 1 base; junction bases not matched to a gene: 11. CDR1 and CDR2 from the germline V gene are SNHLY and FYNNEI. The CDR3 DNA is TGTGCCAGCCACAGGGGGCGACTTACGACGAACACTGAAGCTTTCTTT. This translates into CASHRGRLTTNTEAFF.

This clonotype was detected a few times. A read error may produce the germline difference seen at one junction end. The DNA for the CDR3 is TGTGCTAGTGGTGGACAGGGGGTGTGGCCCACAAATACGCAGTATTTT. Its translation: CASGGQGVWPTNTQYF. The chain employs TRBV12-5 and TRBJ2-3; 10 bases are shared with TRBD1. From germline, CDR1 is LGHNT and CDR2 FRNRAP. The CDR3 spans 16 residues.

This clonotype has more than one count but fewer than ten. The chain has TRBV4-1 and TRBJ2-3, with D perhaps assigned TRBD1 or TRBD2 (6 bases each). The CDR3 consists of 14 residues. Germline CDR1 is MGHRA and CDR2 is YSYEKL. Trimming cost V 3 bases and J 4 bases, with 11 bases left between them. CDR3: CASSQRDISDTQYF. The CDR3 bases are TGCGCCAGCAGCCAGCGGGACATTTCAGATACGCAGTATTTT.

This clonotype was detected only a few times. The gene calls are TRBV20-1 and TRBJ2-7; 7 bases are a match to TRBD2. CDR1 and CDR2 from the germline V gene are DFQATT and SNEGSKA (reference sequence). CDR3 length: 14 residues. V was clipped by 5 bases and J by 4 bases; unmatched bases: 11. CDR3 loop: CSAGGGSGVYEQYF. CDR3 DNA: TGCAGTGCTGGGGGGGGATCCGGGGTATACGAGCAGTACTTC.

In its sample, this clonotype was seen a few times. In nucleotides, the CDR3 is TGTGCCAGCAGTCCGGGACGTCGGATCGAGCAGTTCTTC. Amino acids: CASSPGRRIEQFF. The genes are TRBV28 and TRBJ2-1, with D perhaps being TRBD1 or TRBD2 (5 bases each). CDR1 is MDHEN and CDR2 is SYDVKM in the germline V gene. There are 13 residues in the CDR3. V dropped 5 bases and J dropped 10 bases, with 15 bases sitting between them.

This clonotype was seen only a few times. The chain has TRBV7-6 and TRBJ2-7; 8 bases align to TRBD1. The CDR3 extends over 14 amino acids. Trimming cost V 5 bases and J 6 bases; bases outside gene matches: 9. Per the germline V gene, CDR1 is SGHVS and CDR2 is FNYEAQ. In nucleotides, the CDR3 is TGTGCCAGCAGCAGATACGGGACAGGTGGCGAGCAGTACTTC. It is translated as CASSRYGTGGEQYF.

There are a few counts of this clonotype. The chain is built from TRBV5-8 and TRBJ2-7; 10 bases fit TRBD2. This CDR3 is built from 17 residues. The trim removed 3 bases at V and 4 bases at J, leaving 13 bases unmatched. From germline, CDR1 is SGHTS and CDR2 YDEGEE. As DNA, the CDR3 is TGTGCCAGCAGCTCGACGCCTAGCGGGAGCCCCGCATACGAGCAGTACTTC. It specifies CASSSTPSGSPAYEQYF. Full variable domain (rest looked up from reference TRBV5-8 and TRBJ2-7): EAGVTQSPTHLIKTRGQQATLRCSPISGHTSVYWYQQALGLGLQFLLWYDEGEERNRGNFPPRFSGRQFPNYSSELNVNALELEDSALYLCASSSTPSGSPAYEQYFGPGTRLTVT.

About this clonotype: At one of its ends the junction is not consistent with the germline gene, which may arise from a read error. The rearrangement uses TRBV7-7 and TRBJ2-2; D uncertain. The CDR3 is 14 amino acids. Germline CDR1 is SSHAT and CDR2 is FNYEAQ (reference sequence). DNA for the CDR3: TGTGCTAGCAGCTTAGGTCAGAACAACGGGGAGCTGTTTTTT. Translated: CASSLGQNNGELFF.

The CDR3 DNA is TGTGCCAGTCGGAGGGAGTCGTCCAATGAGCAGTTCTTC. This sequence encodes CASRRESSNEQFF. The chain joins TRBV12-3 or TRBV12-4 to TRBJ2-1, with D maybe TRBD2 (6 bases). V was shortened by 9 bases and J by 6 bases, with 15 bases between the two germline ends. The length of the CDR3 is 13 residues.

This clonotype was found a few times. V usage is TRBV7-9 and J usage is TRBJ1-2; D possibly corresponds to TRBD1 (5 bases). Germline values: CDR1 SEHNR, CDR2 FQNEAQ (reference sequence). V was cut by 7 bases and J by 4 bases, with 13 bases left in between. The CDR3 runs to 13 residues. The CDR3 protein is CASTLGVGYGYTF. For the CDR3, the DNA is TGTGCCAGCACCCTAGGGGTGGGCTATGGCTACACCTTC.

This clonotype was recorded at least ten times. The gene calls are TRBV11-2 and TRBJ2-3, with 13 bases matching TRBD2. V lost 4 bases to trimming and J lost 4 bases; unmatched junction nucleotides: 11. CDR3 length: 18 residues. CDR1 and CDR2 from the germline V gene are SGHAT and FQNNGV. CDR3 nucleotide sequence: TGTGCCAGCAGCTCCCCGGGACTAGCGGGACTTAGCGCAGATACGCAGTATTTT. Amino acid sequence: CASSSPGLAGLSADTQYF.

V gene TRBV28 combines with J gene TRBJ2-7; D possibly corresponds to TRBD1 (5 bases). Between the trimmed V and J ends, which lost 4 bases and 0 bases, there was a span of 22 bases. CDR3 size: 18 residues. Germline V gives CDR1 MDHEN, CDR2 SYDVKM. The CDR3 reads CASSSLGWGRKSSYEQYF. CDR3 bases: TGTGCCAGCAGTTCCCTAGGGTGGGGCCGAAAGAGCTCCTACGAGCAGTACTTC.

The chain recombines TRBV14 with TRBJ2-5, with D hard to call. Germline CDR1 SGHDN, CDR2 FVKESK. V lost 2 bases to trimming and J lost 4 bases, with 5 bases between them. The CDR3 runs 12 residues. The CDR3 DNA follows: TGTGCCAGCAGCCAATCAGGAGAGACCCAGTACTTC. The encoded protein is CASSQSGETQYF.

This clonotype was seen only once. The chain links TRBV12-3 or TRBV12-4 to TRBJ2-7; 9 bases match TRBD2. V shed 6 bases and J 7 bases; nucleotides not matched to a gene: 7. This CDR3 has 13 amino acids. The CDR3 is CASREREVGEQYF. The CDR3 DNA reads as TGTGCCAGCAGGGAGCGGGAGGTCGGGGAGCAGTACTTC.

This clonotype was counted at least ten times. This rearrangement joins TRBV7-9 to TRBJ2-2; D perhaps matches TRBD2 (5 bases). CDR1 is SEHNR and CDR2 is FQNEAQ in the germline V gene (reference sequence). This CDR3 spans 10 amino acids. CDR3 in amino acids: CASDTGELFF. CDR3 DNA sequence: TGTGCTAGCGACACCGGGGAGCTGTTTTTT.

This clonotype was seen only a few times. The CDR3 sequence: CASSLGPTTSGAQYF. The CDR3, as DNA: TGTGCCAGCAGCTTAGGCCCAACGACTAGCGGTGCGCAGTATTTT. The V gene is TRBV7-9, the J gene TRBJ2-3; 9 bases fit TRBD2. The CDR3 covers 15 residues. Unmatched junction bases numbered 9, after V lost 1 base and J lost 10 bases. Germline CDR1 SEHNR, CDR2 FQNEAQ (reference sequence).

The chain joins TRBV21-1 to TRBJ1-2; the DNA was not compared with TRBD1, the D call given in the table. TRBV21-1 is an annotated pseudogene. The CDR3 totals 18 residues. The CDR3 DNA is TGTGCCAGCGTCAAGGCGGGGCAGGGAGATGTGAAAGGAGGTGGCTACACCTTC. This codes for CASVKAGQGDVKGGGYTF.

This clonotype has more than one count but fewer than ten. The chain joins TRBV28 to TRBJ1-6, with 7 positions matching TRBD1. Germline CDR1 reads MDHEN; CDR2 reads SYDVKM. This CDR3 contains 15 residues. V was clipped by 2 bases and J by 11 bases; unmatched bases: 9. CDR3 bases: TGTGCCAGCAGTTTAAGAGGGGGCATAGGCACACCCCTCCACTTT. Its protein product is CASSLRGGIGTPLHF.

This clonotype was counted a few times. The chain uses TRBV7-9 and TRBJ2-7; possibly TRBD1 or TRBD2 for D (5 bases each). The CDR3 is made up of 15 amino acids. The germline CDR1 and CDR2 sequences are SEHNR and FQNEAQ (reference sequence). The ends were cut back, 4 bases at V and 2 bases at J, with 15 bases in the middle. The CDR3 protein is CASSSTPGRAYEQYF. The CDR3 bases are TGTGCCAGCAGCTCAACTCCGGGACGGGCCTACGAGCAGTACTTC.

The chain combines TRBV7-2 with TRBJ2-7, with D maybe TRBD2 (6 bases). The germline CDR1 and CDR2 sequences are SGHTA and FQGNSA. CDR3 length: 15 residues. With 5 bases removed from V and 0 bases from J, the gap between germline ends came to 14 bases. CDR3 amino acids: CASSVSPGDSYEQYF. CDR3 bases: TGTGCCAGCAGCGTTAGTCCGGGGGACTCCTACGAGCAGTACTTC.